Shown below are 5 T cell receptor beta chains from a single sample sequenced in a study of blood T cells in healthy people across ages. Primers used in a second PCR of roughly 6 to 12 cycles were a sample-barcoded 5' primer and a J-beta primer mix. TCRdb ran MiXCR on the 5' RACE reads and lists one entry per CDR3 protein. The table records 750,000 or so distinct CDR3 sequences, 25% of them present only once. A further study also used this sample, focusing on T cells of mothers and their children.

Source material: blood. These receptors were taken from a boy between 10 and 17 years old in good health.

The CDR3, as DNA: TGTGCCAGCAGCCAAGACTGGCGGGAGGGTCGGGCCGATGAGCAGTTCTTC. It is translated as CASSQDWREGRADEQFF. The chain recombines TRBV3-1 with TRBJ2-5, with 9 nucleotides matching TRBD2. The assigned J gene may be wrong: the sequence end matches TRBJ2-1 better. The CDR3 sequence is 17 residues long. The germline V gene has CDR1 LGHDT and CDR2 YNNKEL (reference sequence).

This clonotype came up many times. The CDR3 nucleotides read TGCGCCAGCAGCCTTGAAGACTCCTACAATGAGCAGTTCTTC. This encodes CASSLEDSYNEQFF. The rearrangement uses TRBV5-1 and TRBJ2-1; the D is unclear. CDR1 and CDR2 (germline): SGHRS, YFSETQ. There are 14 residues in the CDR3. V lost 4 bases and J 0 bases, leaving 8 bases between the germline ends.

This clonotype was found a few times. This chain connects TRBV12-3 or TRBV12-4 to TRBJ2-5; D is unclear. V was clipped by 5 bases and J by 5 bases, with 9 bases between them. The CDR3 runs to 12 residues. The DNA for the CDR3 is TGTGCCAGCAGTACCCCAAGGGAGACCCAGTACTTC. This codes for CASSTPRETQYF.

The V and J genes are TRBV7-2 and TRBJ2-5, with 7 bases that match TRBD2. V dropped 5 bases and J dropped 5; count of bases not matched to a gene: 8. Germline assignment: CDR1 SGHTA and CDR2 FQGNSA. There are 14 residues in the CDR3. As DNA, the CDR3 is TGTGCCAGCAGCCCGGGACTAAGCTCGGAGACCCAGTACTTC. This encodes CASSPGLSSETQYF. Combining the CDR3 with reference TRBV7-2 and TRBJ2-5 gives the whole variable domain GAGVSQSPSNKVTEKGKDVELRCDPISGHTALYWYRQSLGQGLEFLIYFQGNSAPDKSGLPSDRFSAERTGGSVSTLTIQRTQQEDSAVYLCASSPGLSSETQYFGPGTRLLVL.

This clonotype was observed a few times. The chain employs TRBV28 and TRBJ1-2; TRBD1 matches 7 bases. V shed 6 bases, J shed 5 bases, and the junction held 9 bases outside the gene matches. Germline V lookup: CDR1 MDHEN, CDR2 SYDVKM. This CDR3 is built from 14 residues. CDR3 sequence: CASRRPGQTYGYTF. The CDR3, as DNA: TGTGCCAGCAGACGACCGGGACAGACTTATGGCTACACCTTC.